The clone carrying this T cell receptor beta chain turned up a few times. Its antigen is unknown. Via CD45RO/CCR7/CD25/CD127/CD95/CD27, cells of the CD4+ naive, central memory, regulatory and stem cell-like memory subsets were sorted. Sequenced material consisted of expressed TCRB transcripts (all of the isolated RNA was reverse transcribed). The method was immunoSEQ multiplex PCR; TCRdb's version includes in-frame clones alone and lacks a portion of them. The sample consists of around 200,000 clones, more than 10% of them appearing once. These data come from a study of beta chain features in type 1 diabetes. The wider study: Patients shared similar age, gender and cell yields with healthy donors. The study examined 107,917,701 sorted cells across all samples.

V was pared by 1 base and J by 4 bases, with 13 bases between. This CDR3 is 15 amino acids long. Looked up from germline, CDR1 is MNHEY and CDR2 is SMNVEV (reference sequence). General observations from the study: At VDJ recombination sites, type 1 diabetes patients had fewer insertions and more deleted nucleotides.

Sequenced material: central memory CD4+ T cells from blood. The sequence derives from a woman aged 18-30 years in good health. This chain uses TRBV27 with TRBJ1-1, with no clear D. The CDR3 sequence is CASSLYPFGGTEAFF. The DNA for the CDR3 is TGTGCCAGCAGTTTATACCCCTTCGGAGGCACTGAAGCTTTCTTT.